This entry describes one T cell receptor beta chain. The target antigen is unknown. This table comes from immunoSEQ multiplex PCR, and its TCRdb copy is limited to in-frame clones, with some not included. The sample includes some 2,000,000 clones, approximately 95% of them seen just once. This specimen comes from a study of shared clonotypes between healthy human individuals. Germline V gene lookup returns CDR1 MNHEY and CDR2 SMNVEV (reference sequence). CDR3 length: 17 amino acids. Trimming took 5 bases from V and 3 from J; bases not matched to a gene: 10. Only CD45RO-negative cells positively selected for CCR7 counted as naive CD8 cells, so terminally differentiated effector memory CD45RA+ cells were excluded. Study-level points and caveats: Sharing across four donors was highest in naive CD4 (approximately 5%) and lowest in memory CD8 (approximately 0.4%). Researchers sampled blood only, noting tissue repertoires likely differ.

Specimen: naive CD8+ T cells sorted from blood. This chain links TRBV27 with TRBJ2-3, with 11 bases aligning to TRBD2. This sequence originates from a man aged 18 to 30 in good health. The CDR3 nucleotides read TGTGCCAGCAGTCCCTTCGTTTCTAGCGGGGGGACAGATACGCAGTATTTT. Amino acids: CASSPFVSSGGTDTQYF.